A selection of T cell receptor beta chains follows, all from one sample in a study of OX40 agonist ivuxolimab in advanced cancers. TCRdb's copy holds only in-frame clones and misses some; the assay was immunoSEQ multiplex PCR. There are about 43,000 clones in the sample; 86% occur only once, and about a third lies in the top ten. This material consisted of CD4+ or CD8+ T cells sorted from blood, taken in a trial of the OX40 agonist ivuxolimab. The receptors here all came from an adult with an advanced solid tumor such as melanoma, head and neck, liver or kidney cancer. Both conserved end residues are trimmed from each CDR3. The order of the fields is V gene, J gene, CDR3 protein.

TRBV11-1	TRBJ1-2	ASSLDGTAQHGYT
TRBV5-6	TRBJ2-7	ASSLVVAYEQY
TRBV18	TRBJ2-3	ASSPSSRAGGADTQY
TRBV15	TRBJ2-7	ATSRSKASYEQY
TRBV9	TRBJ1-4	ASSVGVRGTNEKLF
TRBV11-2	TRBJ1-3	ASSFGRSNTIY
TRBV18	TRBJ1-2	ASSPPQGNGYT
TRBV13	TRBJ1-3	ASSLRLSGNTIY
TRBV5-4	TRBJ2-3	ASSLQGGPSTDTQY
TRBV5-4	TRBJ2-5	ASSPKQGGTVETQY
TRBV2	TRBJ1-5	ASRGDSLNQPQH
TRBV5-6	TRBJ2-5	ASSLLSADKTSRTQY
TRBV6-6	TRBJ1-1	ASSSGGGTEAF
TRBV5-4	TRBJ2-1	ASSFRHPSSYNEQF
TRBV6-1	TRBJ2-2	ASSGLAGGISANTGELF
TRBV5-6	TRBJ2-5	ASSREMGTQY
TRBV5-5	TRBJ2-3	ASSLAPGGSDTQY
TRBV6-5	TRBJ1-5	ASRQVGRNQPQH
TRBV11-2	TRBJ2-7	ASSPAPLAEVPYEQY
TRBV7-2	TRBJ1-4	ASSFTGNEKLF
TRBV7-9	TRBJ2-1	ASSLARGLAGGRYEQF
TRBV9	TRBJ2-3	ASSRVGTDTQY
TRBV4-1	TRBJ2-7	ASSQAATYEQY
TRBV6-5	TRBJ2-7	ASSYLEIRGRGEQY
TRBV20-1	TRBJ1-6	SAAGGTPLH
TRBV7-6	TRBJ2-5	ASSPRTGAVQETQY
TRBV7-9	TRBJ2-1	ASSLASVLQSRYNKQF
TRBV7-6	TRBJ2-2	ASSHRTINTGELF
TRBV7-3	TRBJ1-5	ASSLTGRESNQPQH
TRBV4-1	TRBJ2-7	ASSQDPNSYEQY
TRBV5-1	TRBJ1-2	ASSEETGTGIGYT
TRBV9	TRBJ2-1	ASSVGGLAGGPVEQF
TRBV6-1	TRBJ1-2	ASSERGSRGYT
TRBV19	TRBJ2-1	ASTRTGSYYNEQF
TRBV18	TRBJ2-7	ASSLGTGSPEEQY
TRBV15	TRBJ2-3	ATSRGQGPVRHTDTQY
TRBV6-5	TRBJ1-2	ASSSPSHRGIDGYT
TRBV29-1	TRBJ2-5	SVDGYQGETQY
TRBV11-2	NA	ASSSNSGRAYEQY
TRBV9	TRBJ2-3	ASSASLAGGGADTQY
TRBV6-4	TRBJ2-1	ASSARGLASYNEQF
TRBV2	TRBJ2-1	ASRGLAGAYNEQF
TRBV7-2	TRBJ1-6	ASSSNSGFSPLH
TRBV29-1	TRBJ1-5	SVRTGYNQPQH
TRBV30	TRBJ1-3	AWEDDQSCPGNTIY
TRBV7-2	TRBJ2-7	ANSKGAGFYEQY
TRBV6-5	TRBJ1-1	ASSLRDRGNTEAF
TRBV9	TRBJ1-6	ASSVDRGESSYNSPLH
TRBV5-1	TRBJ2-1	ASSLAGGASHEQF
TRBV19	TRBJ2-3	ASNRGVSDTQY
TRBV7-3	TRBJ2-5	ASSPGTSGSQETQY
TRBV9	TRBJ1-6	ASSVDPDLTSPLH
TRBV7-3	TRBJ2-3	ASSLGGGPPDTQY
TRBV28	TRBJ1-4	ASSLTHRASNEKLF
TRBV19	TRBJ2-3	ASRSHRGEVADTQY